These 2 T cell receptor beta chains originate from one sample sequenced in a study of blood T cell repertoires in COVID-19. Repertoires were generated with immunoSEQ multiplex PCR, while TCRdb's copy carries only in-frame clones and drops some. The repertoire consists of about 88,000 clones, with about 88% occurring once and the leading ten covering 2.9%. Source material: peripheral blood. These TCRs come from a woman over 75 with acute or convalescent COVID-19.

The V call is TRBV18, the J call TRBJ1-6; 11 bases are shared with TRBD1. CDR3 length: 16 amino acids. The trim removed 2 bases at V and 10 bases at J, leaving 7 bases unmatched. The germline V gene has CDR1 KGHSH and CDR2 LQKENI. CDR3 sequence: CASSPGQGAIFSPLHF. The DNA for the CDR3 is TGTGCCAGCTCACCAGGACAGGGGGCGATCTTCTCACCCCTCCACTTT.

V and J are TRBV24-1 and TRBJ2-3; a possible D gene is TRBD2 (6 bases). CDR3 length: 16 amino acids. The V end lost 2 bases, the J end lost 5 bases, and 16 bases lay between the germline ends. CDR1 is KGHDR and CDR2 is SFDVKD in the germline V gene. The CDR3 region is CATSDSKRGTLDTQYF. In nucleotides, the CDR3 is TGTGCCACCAGTGATTCCAAACGTGGGACTCTAGATACGCAGTATTTT.